These T cell receptor beta chains were read from a single sample in a study of cytomegalovirus exposure and HLA in healthy donors. This table comes from immunoSEQ multiplex PCR, and its TCRdb copy is limited to in-frame clones, with some not included. The repertoire holds approximately 130,000 clones, with about 9.2% as singletons. Input material: PBMCs. These receptors all stem from a woman aged 35 to 49 in good health and CMV-seropositive. The CDR3 runs from the conserved cysteine through the conserved F or W.

v_call: TRBV5-1
j_call: TRBJ1-1
cdr3_aa: CARLRGGGNTEAFF

v_call: TRBV10-3
j_call: TRBJ1-1
cdr3_aa: CAIRPSGQRNTEAFF

v_call: TRBV6-5
j_call: TRBJ1-2
cdr3_aa: CASRGVGQLYGYTF

v_call: TRBV4-3
j_call: TRBJ2-3
cdr3_aa: CASSQGFVETDTQYF

v_call: TRBV6-4
j_call: TRBJ2-2
cdr3_aa: CASSELSLAGYANTGELFF

v_call: TRBV7-9
j_call: TRBJ1-4
cdr3_aa: CASSFGQPAATNEKLFF

v_call: TRBV9
j_call: TRBJ2-7
cdr3_aa: CASSVAGETNREQYF

v_call: TRBV9
j_call: TRBJ1-2
cdr3_aa: CASSVGWTANGYTF

v_call: TRBV6-6
j_call: TRBJ2-7
cdr3_aa: CASSNGQGIFYEQYF

v_call: TRBV19
j_call: TRBJ2-1
cdr3_aa: CASSIIYGEQFF

v_call: TRBV5-6
j_call: TRBJ1-2
cdr3_aa: CASSSGQGSFRWGYTF

v_call: TRBV7-9
j_call: TRBJ1-2
cdr3_aa: CASSLEHGYTF

v_call: TRBV9
j_call: TRBJ2-3
cdr3_aa: CASSVATSTDTQYF

v_call: TRBV5-6
j_call: TRBJ2-6
cdr3_aa: CASSSESSGANVLTF

v_call: TRBV2
j_call: TRBJ2-2
cdr3_aa: CASSWTGVRTGELFF

v_call: TRBV15
j_call: TRBJ2-2
cdr3_aa: CATSRAGATGAPNTGELFF

v_call: TRBV5-6
j_call: TRBJ1-3
cdr3_aa: CASSSVRDRDYRNTIYF

v_call: TRBV19
j_call: TRBJ1-1
cdr3_aa: CASSTPGRPAEAFF

v_call: TRBV5-1
j_call: TRBJ2-2
cdr3_aa: CASSWGSSGMGNTGELFF

v_call: TRBV5-5
j_call: TRBJ1-6
cdr3_aa: CASSLDAGDNSPLHF

v_call: TRBV6-6
j_call: TRBJ2-5
cdr3_aa: CASSSTRTGETQYF

v_call: TRBV28
j_call: TRBJ1-2
cdr3_aa: CASSLYGSRWYGYTF

v_call: TRBV2
j_call: TRBJ2-7
cdr3_aa: CASSASTYEQYF

v_call: TRBV18
j_call: TRBJ1-5
cdr3_aa: CASSPSQSNQPQHF

v_call: TRBV10-1
j_call: TRBJ1-2
cdr3_aa: CASSDPGGYTF

v_call: TRBV11-2
j_call: TRBJ2-7
cdr3_aa: CASSFTGSYEQYF

v_call: TRBV5-4
j_call: TRBJ2-5
cdr3_aa: CASSPRGLYLQETQYF

v_call: TRBV12-5
j_call: TRBJ1-4
cdr3_aa: CASGLGSLSTNEKLFF

v_call: TRBV18
j_call: TRBJ1-1
cdr3_aa: CASSPGLMGDEAFF

v_call: TRBV5-1
j_call: TRBJ2-7
cdr3_aa: CASSLVQGGSYEQYF

v_call: TRBV11-2
j_call: TRBJ2-7
cdr3_aa: CASSSSGTSKYEQYF

v_call: TRBV5-1
j_call: TRBJ2-5
cdr3_aa: CASTSQETQYF

v_call: TRBV28
j_call: TRBJ1-1
cdr3_aa: CASSLDRVVTEAFF

v_call: TRBV7-8
j_call: TRBJ1-5
cdr3_aa: CASSSGALRDGNQPQHF

v_call: TRBV5-1
j_call: TRBJ1-1
cdr3_aa: CASSFDTGSTEAFF

v_call: TRBV19
j_call: TRBJ2-3
cdr3_aa: CASSNGLEGADTQYF